The sequence of this T cell receptor (beta chain) was determined in a study of blood T cell repertoires in COVID-19. Study background: In each case, the material was cDNA or gDNA derived from T cells, B-cell-depleted T cells, or PBMCs.

CDR1 is MNHEY and CDR2 is SVGAGI in the germline V gene. The CDR3 has 13 amino acids. V lost 7 bases to trimming and J lost 4 bases; unmatched junction nucleotides: 6. Produced via immunoSEQ multiplex PCR; TCRdb's table is partial and in-frame only. The data hold 450,000 to 500,000 clones, with 80% to 90% observed a single time. This clone occurred once. Enrolled through a virtual design, the participants were between about 18 and 100 years of age and came from 24 US areas. The source material was PBMCs or T cells enriched from blood (not recorded which). The rearrangement uses TRBV6-5 and TRBJ1-2; 7 nucleotides line up with TRBD1. This receptor was taken from a woman aged 55-70 years who had recovered from COVID-19. The CDR3 reads CASNTGVSYGYTF. The CDR3 DNA follows: TGTGCCAGCAACACAGGGGTTAGCTATGGCTACACCTTC.